This T cell receptor (beta chain) was observed in a study of T cell repertoires in aging, cancer and after chemotherapy. Study findings and constraints: Across the chemotherapy interval, each cancer cohort showed higher median generation probability, suggesting thymic rebound. Compared with age-matched healthy donors, untreated hematological or solid cancer patients showed higher blood TCR clonality. Immunological memory after chemotherapy cannot be judged from the repertoire data.

Germline values: CDR1 SGHAT, CDR2 FQDESV (reference sequence). CDR3 length: 14 residues. Trimming shortened V by 8 bases and J by 5 bases, and 18 bases separated the two germline ends. A mixed TRB-A/B primer pool amplified rearranged TRB by multiplex touch-down PCR. TCRdb called the multiplex PCR reads again in MiXCR, with one record for every CDR3 protein. The sample yields about 6,600 distinct CDR3 sequences, roughly 29% seen once. Peripheral blood genomic DNA, not sorted cells or RNA, was the template. This clonotype appeared many times. Its antigen is not known. V and J are TRBV11-1 and TRBJ2-5; D assignment may be TRBD1 or TRBD2 (5 bases each). The receptor comes from a human donor with a blood cancer. The donor label of this sample is uncertain. Material for sequencing was blood. DNA for the CDR3: TGTGCCAGCGGCACCGGGACCCCACGGGAGACCCAGTACTTC. Its translation is CASGTGTPRETQYF.